A single sample gave rise to the 3 T cell receptor beta chains below, sequenced in a study of cytomegalovirus exposure and HLA in healthy donors. The PCR made use of 60 Vbeta and 13 Jbeta primers. The assay was immunoSEQ multiplex PCR, and TCRdb's table has in-frame clones only and misses some. The sample shows some 130,000 clones, approximately 80% of them seen only once. The sample comprised PBMCs. The receptor set was obtained from a man aged 30-40 years in good health and CMV-seronegative.

J is TRBJ2-5 and V is TRBV28; TRBD2 might be the D (7 bases). V was clipped by 4 bases and J by 5 bases, with 23 bases between them. Germline V gene lookup returns CDR1 MDHEN and CDR2 SYDVKM. The CDR3 is 17 amino acids. This CDR3 is CASSSGRGGLITETQYF. CDR3 nucleotide sequence: TGTGCCAGCAGTTCTGGTAGGGGGGGCTTAATTACGGAGACCCAGTACTTC.

The V gene is TRBV15, the J gene TRBJ2-7; tentative D call: TRBD1 (6 bases). The V gene lost 0 bases and the J gene lost 0 bases, with 12 bases spanning the gap. CDR1 and CDR2 from the germline V gene are LNHNV and YYDKDF (reference sequence). The length of the CDR3 is 16 residues. CDR3 DNA: TGTGCCACCAGCAGAGAGGGGGCAGGGAGCTCCTACGAGCAGTACTTC. Encoded protein: CATSREGAGSSYEQYF.

V is TRBV30 and J is TRBJ2-5; D perhaps matches TRBD1 (5 bases). Germline CDR1 reads GTSNPN; CDR2 reads SVGIG (reference sequence). The germline V and J ends were trimmed by 4 bases and 2 bases, with 11 bases remaining between them. CDR3 size: 13 residues. Here the CDR3 reads CAWKVKGQETQYF. DNA of the CDR3: TGTGCCTGGAAGGTGAAGGGGCAAGAGACCCAGTACTTC.